The present T cell receptor (beta chain) was sequenced within a study of blood T cell repertoires in COVID-19 (TCRdb year 2020). Context from the whole study: The collaborator samples originated in the United States, Italy and Spain and spanned the acute and convalescent phases of COVID-19. The prospective study material was composed of cDNA or gDNA derived from T cells, B-cell-depleted T cells, or PBMCs. The dataset comprised deeply sampled blood TCRbeta repertoires from subjects exposed to, actively infected with, or recovered from COVID-19. The repertoires were made available in a free public database intended to serve as a resource for research on the immune response to SARS-CoV-2. The samples were drawn from two sources: the first 160 participants of the ongoing ImmuneRACE study, and 950 to 1,500 subjects contributed by 6 global collaborators. Sample metadata almost always included a de-identified subject ID, COVID-19 status, age in years and sex. Where available, HLA class I and class II types were obtained from metadata supplied by the sample provider rather than from assay-based typing. What the authors observed across the whole study: How much clinical and demographic metadata was included differed by source and by participant, and the metadata was provided uncurated.

TCRbeta CDR3 regions were amplified from genomic DNA using the immunoSEQ Assay, a bias-controlled multiplex PCR. The authors processed their data as follows. Nucleated cell counts per sample were estimated from amplification of reference gene primers within the assay. Sequence reads were collapsed and filtered to measure the absolute abundance of every unique TCRbeta CDR3 rearrangement. For each sample, productive Simpson clonality was calculated as the square root of Simpson's diversity index across productive rearrangements. TCRdb provides this immuneACCESS table in a form limited to in-frame rearrangements. Some clones are lacking; in checked studies, under half of them reflect an unresolved V gene, and why the rest are absent is not known. V, J and clone size are taken as reported in that table, and D and trimming were inferred from the DNA itself. The sample table records about 38,000 clones; under 90% of these occur just once. Of the sample, approximately 1.6% is held by the ten largest clones.

One collaborating source in Seattle enrolled patients during active infection and followed them longitudinally through the course of disease. Whole blood was collected in K2EDTA tubes by collaborating institutions according to the institutions' own protocols. For TCRbeta analysis, collaborator samples were shipped as frozen whole blood, as isolated PBMCs, or as DNA extracted from either sample type. Concerning this clone itself: Its recognized antigen is unknown. Base-call qualities are not available, and no considerably larger clone is one nucleotide away.

Unmatched junction bases come to 3, with V trimmed by 1 base and J by 0 bases. From its cysteine to its phenylalanine, the CDR3 spans 17 amino acids. Left in the record is the CDR3 DNA by itself, 51 bases read in frame from the first base. CDR1 and CDR2 are drawn from the germline V gene (reference sequence): SSHAT, FNYEAQ. The sequenced material came from peripheral blood. The rearranged chain carries TRBV7-7 and TRBJ2-1, and 10 junction bases match TRBD2. This TCR was sampled from a man aged 60 to 69 with COVID-19, enrolled during active disease. CDR3 region: CASSLGASGSSYNEQFF. The base sequence is TGTGCCAGCAGCTTAGGGGCTAGCGGGAGCTCCTACAATGAGCAGTTCTTC.